The rows below give T cell receptor beta chains drawn from one sample of a study of CD8+ T cells in alopecia areata. Here immunoSEQ multiplex PCR was the method, and the copy in TCRdb shows in-frame clones only, minus some. The data hold about 5,500 clones, with around 58% observed a single time. Specimen: skin, collected at week 0. These TCRs come from a human donor with alopecia areata. The CDR3 runs from the conserved cysteine through the conserved F or W. D genes are given only for firm matches. Clone size is shown for a subset of rows, as once, few, many or a class of expanded clone.

j_call v_call clone_size d_call cdr3_nt cdr3_aa
TRBJ2-3 TRBV7-2 few TRBD2 TGTGCCAGCAGCTTAGGTAGCGGGGTAGGTACGCAGTATTTT CASSLGSGVGTQYF
TRBJ2-3 TRBV7-3 NA NA TGTGCCAGCAGCTCGCGGGACTCGATAAGCACAGATACGCAGTATTTT CASSSRDSISTDTQYF
TRBJ2-4 TRBV2 few NA TGTGCCAGCAGCTCTCTTGATCCCAGTCTAGGCAAAAACATTCAGTACTTC CASSSLDPSLGKNIQYF
TRBJ2-1 TRBV4-2 NA TRBD2 TGTGCCAGCAGCTGGACTAGCGGGGGGGCCTACAATGAGCAGTTCTTC CASSWTSGGAYNEQFF
TRBJ1-6 TRBV21-1 NA NA TGTGCCAGCACTTTCCCCGGAGGCTGTGGTCTCCATTCACCCCTCCACTTT CASTFPGGCGLHSPLHF
TRBJ2-1 TRBV11-2 NA NA TGTGCCAGCAGCCCTCGAGGGGGGGGCAAGTGGGAGCAGTTCTTC CASSPRGGGKWEQFF
TRBJ2-2 TRBV6-9 few NA TGTGCCAGCAGTATGCAACAGCTTACCGGGGAGCTGTTTTTT CASSMQQLTGELFF
TRBJ1-4 TRBV28 NA NA TGTGCCAGCAGTTTATTACAGGGCCCCTGTTGTGGTAATGAAAAACTGTTTTTT CASSLLQGPCCGNEKLFF
TRBJ2-7 TRBV10-3 NA NA TGTGCCATCAGTTATTCCCGGATCTACGAGCAGTACTTC CAISYSRIYEQYF
TRBJ2-7 TRBV2 NA NA TGTGCCAGCAGTGAGAGCCGTTCGCAGCAGTACTTC CASSESRSQQYF
TRBJ1-1 TRBV9 NA NA TGTGCCAGCAGCGGCTCTGGCGTGGACACTGAAGCTTTCTTT CASSGSGVDTEAFF
TRBJ1-1 TRBV7-2 NA NA TGTGCCAGCAGTCGACAGTTCTCAAACACTGAAGCTTTCTTT CASSRQFSNTEAFF
TRBJ1-2 TRBV11-3 NA NA TGTGCCAGCAGCTTAGGGCCCACCTATGGCTACACCTTC CASSLGPTYGYTF
TRBJ2-1 TRBV6-6 NA NA TGTGCCAGCAGTTTCCGCAATGAGCAGTTCTTC CASSFRNEQFF
TRBJ2-3 TRBV9 NA NA TGTGCCAGCAGCGTAGCTGGTCAGGGCTACTCCAATACGCAGTATTTT CASSVAGQGYSNTQYF
TRBJ1-1 TRBV6-1 NA TRBD1 TGTGCCAGCAAATTGACAGGGCAGTACACTGAAGCTTTCTTT CASKLTGQYTEAFF
TRBJ1-2 TRBV15 NA TRBD1 TGTGCCACCAGCGCCGCAGGGGGCTATGGCTACACCTTC CATSAAGGYGYTF
TRBJ1-2 TRBV19 NA NA TGTGCCAGTAGTATTCGAGACAGCTATGGCTACACCTTC CASSIRDSYGYTF
TRBJ2-7 TRBV18 NA TRBD1 TGTGCCAGCTCACGGACAGGGTCCACCTACGAGCAGTACTTC CASSRTGSTYEQYF
TRBJ2-3 TRBV14 NA TRBD1 TGTGCCAGCAGCCAATGGAGGGGGACAGGGTATACAACCGACAAAAGCACAGATACGCAGTATTTT CASSQWRGTGYTTDKSTDTQYF
TRBJ2-7 TRBV5-1 NA TRBD1 TGCGCCAGCAGCCCGGGGACAGGGGAAGAGCAGTACTTC CASSPGTGEEQYF
TRBJ1-2 TRBV29-1 few NA TGCAGCGTCCCCGGGGGGGAGACCTATGGCTACACCTTC CSVPGGETYGYTF
TRBJ1-1 TRBV7-9 NA NA TGTGCCAGCAGTCCGATCGAGGCCCCTTCAGAAGCTTTCTTT CASSPIEAPSEAFF
TRBJ1-3 TRBV7-8 NA NA TGTGCCAGCAGCGTAGACAGCTCTGGAAACACCATATATTTT CASSVDSSGNTIYF
TRBJ2-7 TRBV20-1 NA NA TGCAGTGCTAGACTAGCCTACGAGCAGTACTTC CSARLAYEQYF
TRBJ1-6 TRBV15 NA NA TGTGCCACAAGTGGATTCAAGGGGGGAGTGGATTCACCCCTCCACTTT CATSGFKGGVDSPLHF
TRBJ2-5 TRBV7-9 NA NA TGTGCCAGCAGCCCCGCGGAGACCCAGTACTTC CASSPAETQYF
TRBJ2-3 TRBV7-3 medium-sized NA TGTGCCAGCAGCCCGAGCGGAGATACGCAGTATTTT CASSPSGDTQYF
TRBJ1-1 TRBV11-3 NA NA TGTGCCAGCAGCTTAGTCGTTTTTTGGAGGGAACTCAAGCCCCCCGATGAAGCTTTCTTT CASSLVVFWRELKPPDEAFF
TRBJ2-6 TRBV7-9 once TRBD1 TGTGCCAGCAGCCTAAACCGGGACAGTACCTCTGGGGCCAACGTCCTGACTTTC CASSLNRDSTSGANVLTF
TRBJ2-6 TRBV6-1 medium-sized NA TGTGCCAGCCTGTCCCGTGGAGGGGCCAACGTCCTGACTTTC CASLSRGGANVLTF
TRBJ2-4 TRBV7-8 NA NA TGTGCCAGCAGCCAACAGTATGATAGAAAAAACGTTCAGTACTTC CASSQQYDRKNVQYF
TRBJ1-4 TRBV11-2 NA NA TGTGCCAGCACCGGCGGGGGTCCGGGGGAAAAACTGTTTTTT CASTGGGPGEKLFF
TRBJ2-3 TRBV7-9 NA TRBD1 TGTGCCAGCAGCTACCGGGACAGAAAAGTACTCTCCACAGATACGCAGTATTTT CASSYRDRKVLSTDTQYF
TRBJ2-1 TRBV11-2 NA TRBD2 TGTGCCAGCATCCCCGGGACTAATGTTAATGAGCAGTTCTTC CASIPGTNVNEQFF
TRBJ2-6 TRBV7-8 few NA TGTGCCAGCAGCTTAAAAGGACGCGGGGCCTCTGGGGCCAACGTCCTGACTTTC CASSLKGRGASGANVLTF
TRBJ2-5 TRBV5-1 NA TRBD1 TGCGCCAGCAGCTTGGATAGTCCGGGACAGGGAGGGACCCAGTACTTC CASSLDSPGQGGTQYF
TRBJ1-5 TRBV15 NA NA TGTGCCACCAGCAGCGAGGGGTTCAATCAGCCCCAGCATTTT CATSSEGFNQPQHF
TRBJ1-2 TRBV15 NA TRBD1 TGTGCCACCAGCAGTTCCAGGGGGAACTATGGCTACACCTTC CATSSSRGNYGYTF
TRBJ2-2 TRBV7-9 NA TRBD1 TGTGCCAGCAGCCCAAGCCGGACAGGGAACACCGGGGAGCTGTTTTTT CASSPSRTGNTGELFF
TRBJ1-5 TRBV18 few NA TGTGCCAGCTCACCAGTCGGGCAAAATCAGCCCCAGCATTTT CASSPVGQNQPQHF
TRBJ2-7 TRBV6-5 once NA TGTGCCAGCAGCCCGGGACCCCGAGGTCGGCAGTACTTC CASSPGPRGRQYF
TRBJ2-1 TRBV5-6 NA NA TGTGCCAGCAGCTTGAGGCTCGGGGGTCGGGAGCAGTTCTTC CASSLRLGGREQFF
TRBJ1-1 TRBV25-1 NA TRBD1 TGTGCCAGCGATGCAGGGGGCAACACTGAAGCTTTCTTT CASDAGGNTEAFF
TRBJ2-6 TRBV29-1 NA NA TGCAGCGTTTGGGGGGGCACTGGGGCCAACGTCCTGACTTTC CSVWGGTGANVLTF
TRBJ2-1 TRBV5-1 NA NA TGCGCCAGCAGCTTGGGAGGGGGAAGCTCCTACAATGAGCAGTTCTTC CASSLGGGSSYNEQFF
TRBJ2-2 TRBV19 NA NA TGTGCCAGTAGTATAGGGCAGGGTTTGGGAAAGATGAACACCGGGGAGCTGTTTTTT CASSIGQGLGKMNTGELFF
TRBJ1-6 TRBV2 NA NA TGTGCCAGCAGCCCCACAAAAGATGGCATGGGCGGGAATTCACCCCTCCACTTT CASSPTKDGMGGNSPLHF
TRBJ2-3 TRBV11-1 once TRBD1 TGTGCCAGCAGCCTAGGACAGGGGGATCTGGATACGCAGTATTTT CASSLGQGDLDTQYF
TRBJ2-3 TRBV6-5 once TRBD2 TGTGCCAGCAGTACCGCGGGGGGCACAGATACGCAGTATTTT CASSTAGGTDTQYF
TRBJ1-6 TRBV5-1 once NA TGCGCCAGCAGCTTGGCAGGAAACTCCTATAATTCACCCCTCCACTTT CASSLAGNSYNSPLHF
TRBJ1-2 TRBV4-2 few NA TGTGCCAGCAGCCAAGATCCCGCGGTTCATAACTATGGCTACACCTTC CASSQDPAVHNYGYTF
TRBJ2-7 TRBV4-1 NA NA TGCGCCAGCAGCCAAGTAAAACAGGCCTACGAGCAGTACTTC CASSQVKQAYEQYF
TRBJ1-5 TRBV10-3 NA NA TGTGCCATCGGCGAAAATAGCAATCAGCCCCAGCATTTT CAIGENSNQPQHF